This TCR beta chain was captured in a study of T-cell memory formation after mild COVID-19. TCRalpha and TCRbeta libraries used 5'RACE with constant-segment primers and UMIs. In TCRdb, the 5' RACE reads were re-called with MiXCR into one record per CDR3 protein. Of around 80,000 distinct CDR3 sequences listed, roughly 13% are singletons. This clonotype was recorded a few times. Antigen specificity is unknown. General study findings and limits: Memory sampled before infection contained some responding clones, suggesting cross-reactive memory joined. CM and EM subsets held most contracting CD4+ clones; EMRA held CD8+ ones.

V gave up 5 bases and J gave up 7 bases, with 23 bases separating them. Germline assignment: CDR1 SGHVS and CDR2 FQNEAQ. This CDR3 has 16 residues. Sequenced: PBMCs or a T cell subset sorted from them (not recorded which). J is TRBJ1-2 and V is TRBV7-8; D possibly corresponds to TRBD1 (6 bases). The receptor's source is a young man who had mild COVID-19 (a few samples of this study predate the infection). Cell type and time point are not known. The CDR3 region has the DNA TGTGCCAGCAGCCCGGGGGCATCTGTGTTTTTAGCTGGCTACACCTTC. It translates to CASSPGASVFLAGYTF.